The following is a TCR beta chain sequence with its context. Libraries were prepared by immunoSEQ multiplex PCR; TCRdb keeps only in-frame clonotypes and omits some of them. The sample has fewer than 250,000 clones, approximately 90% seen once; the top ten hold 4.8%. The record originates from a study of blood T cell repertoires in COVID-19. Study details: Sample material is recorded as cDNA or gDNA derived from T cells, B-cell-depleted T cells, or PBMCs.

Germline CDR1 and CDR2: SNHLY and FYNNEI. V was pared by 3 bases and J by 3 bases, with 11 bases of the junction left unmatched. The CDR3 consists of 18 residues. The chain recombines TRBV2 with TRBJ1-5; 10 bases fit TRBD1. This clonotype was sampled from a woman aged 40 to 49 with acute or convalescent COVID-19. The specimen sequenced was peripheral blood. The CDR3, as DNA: TGTGCCAGCAGTGATACCAAGACAGGGGGCGATCTCAATCAGCCCCAGCATTTT. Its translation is CASSDTKTGGDLNQPQHF. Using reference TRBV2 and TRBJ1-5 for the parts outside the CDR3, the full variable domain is EPEVTQTPSHQVTQMGQEVILRCVPISNHLYFYWYRQILGQKVEFLVSFYNNEISEKSEIFDDQFSVERPDGSNFTLKIRSTKLEDSAMYFCASSDTKTGGDLNQPQHFGDGTRLSIL.